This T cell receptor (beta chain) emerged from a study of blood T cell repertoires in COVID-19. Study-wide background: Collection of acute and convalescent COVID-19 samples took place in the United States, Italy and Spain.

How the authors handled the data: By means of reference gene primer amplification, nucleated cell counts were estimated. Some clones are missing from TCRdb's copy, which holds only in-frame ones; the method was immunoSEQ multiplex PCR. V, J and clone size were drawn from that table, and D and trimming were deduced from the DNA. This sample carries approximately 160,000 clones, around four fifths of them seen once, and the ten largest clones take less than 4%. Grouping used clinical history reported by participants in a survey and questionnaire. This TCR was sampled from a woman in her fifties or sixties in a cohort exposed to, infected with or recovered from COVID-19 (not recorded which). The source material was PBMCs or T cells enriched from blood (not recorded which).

CDR3 nucleotides: TGTGCCAGCAGCGTACTCGCAGGTGAAGAGACCCAGTACTTC. This gives the protein CASSVLAGEETQYF. The rearrangement uses TRBV9 and TRBJ2-5; D remains ambiguous. This CDR3 has 14 amino acids. V lost 1 base and J lost 3, with 10 bases in between. Germline CDR1 SGDLS, CDR2 YYNGEE.